This passage covers 12 T cell receptor beta chains from one sample sequenced in a study of T cell changes during pregnancy in multiple sclerosis. The protocol was immunoSEQ multiplex PCR, while the TCRdb copy is restricted to in-frame clones and leaves out a portion. Among 55,000 to 80,000 clones listed, about 95% were seen once. The sample here was peripheral blood, taken in the third trimester of pregnancy. These receptors came from a female donor with multiple sclerosis, enrolled in a pregnancy study.

The V gene is TRBV7-2, the J gene TRBJ2-1; a possible D gene is TRBD2 (6 bases). V gave up 4 bases and J gave up 0 bases, with 10 bases separating them. This CDR3 is built from 15 residues. Germline CDR1 is SGHTA and CDR2 is FQGNSA. DNA of the CDR3: TGTGCCAGCAGCTCTGGGGGGAGCTCCTACAATGAGCAGTTCTTC. Its translation is CASSSGGSSYNEQFF.

This clone appeared once. The chain carries TRBV9 and TRBJ2-7, with 9 bases identical to TRBD2. V shed 3 bases, J shed 1 base, and the junction held 8 bases outside the gene matches. The CDR3 has 16 residues. Germline values: CDR1 SGDLS, CDR2 YYNGEE. CDR3 nucleotides: TGTGCCAGCAGCGCGGGAGCGGGGGGTCTGTCCTACGAGCAGTACTTC. This gives the protein CASSAGAGGLSYEQYF.

The genes are TRBV15 and TRBJ1-2, with D perhaps TRBD1 (5 bases). The CDR3 runs 14 residues. From germline, CDR1 is LNHNV and CDR2 YYDKDF (reference sequence). V was pared by 0 bases and J by 7 bases, with 12 bases between. The CDR3 spells CATSRDGVGGGYTF. DNA of the CDR3: TGTGCCACCAGCAGAGATGGGGTGGGGGGTGGCTACACCTTC.

The gene calls are TRBV6-1 and TRBJ2-7; D uncertain. This CDR3 is built from 13 residues. V shed 6 bases and J shed 2 bases, with 11 bases lying between them. Germline values: CDR1 MNHNS, CDR2 SASEGT. The CDR3 sequence: CASRTESAYEQYF. CDR3 nucleotides: TGTGCCAGCAGAACAGAGTCCGCCTACGAGCAGTACTTC.

The CDR3 DNA follows: TGTGCCAGCAGCTTAGGAGGGCCTGAAGCTTTCTTT. As protein: CASSLGGPEAFF. The rearrangement uses TRBV7-9 and TRBJ1-1; no firm D call. Deletions cut 1 base from V and 6 bases from J, with 6 bases between. This CDR3 comprises 12 residues. CDR1 is SEHNR and CDR2 is FQNEAQ in the germline V gene (reference sequence).

V is TRBV9 and J is TRBJ1-1, with TRBD1 matching 10 bases. V trimming: 4 bases; J trimming: 4 bases; junction bases outside the gene matches: 16. The germline gives CDR1 SGDLS, CDR2 YYNGEE. CDR3 length: 18 amino acids. The CDR3 sequence: CASSPTGGAWSLGTEAFF. The CDR3 nucleotides read TGTGCCAGCAGCCCGACAGGGGGCGCGTGGTCGCTGGGCACTGAAGCTTTCTTT.

V is TRBV15 and J is TRBJ1-2; D may be TRBD1 (5 bases). V lost 0 bases and J lost 4, with 15 bases in between. CDR1 is LNHNV and CDR2 is YYDKDF in the germline V gene (reference sequence). The CDR3 length is 16 residues. The CDR3 bases are TGTGCCACCAGCAGAGACACGTCGACAGTGATCTATGGCTACACCTTC. Translation gives CATSRDTSTVIYGYTF. Complete variable domain (other parts from reference TRBV15 and TRBJ1-2): DAMVIQNPRYQVTQFGKPVTLSCSQTLNHNVMYWYQQKSSQAPKLLFHYYDKDFNNEADTPDNFQSRRPNTSFCFLDIRSPGLGDTAMYLCATSRDTSTVIYGYTFGSGTRLTVV.

This rearrangement joins TRBV6-6 to TRBJ1-3; 7 bases are a match to TRBD1. The trim removed 2 bases at V and 1 base at J, leaving 2 bases unmatched. The CDR3 is 15 amino acids. Germline lookup yields CDR1 MNHNY and CDR2 SVGAGI (reference sequence). The CDR3 sequence is CASSYPQGSGNTIYF. As DNA, the CDR3 is TGTGCCAGCAGTTACCCACAGGGGTCTGGAAACACCATATATTTT.

The chain links TRBV19 to TRBJ1-2; D perhaps matches TRBD1 (5 bases). The V gene lost 3 bases and the J gene lost 7 bases, with 18 bases spanning the gap. Germline CDR1 reads LNHDA; CDR2 reads SQIVND (reference sequence). CDR3 size: 15 residues. CDR3 protein: CASSILGGGSSGYTF. CDR3 coding DNA: TGTGCCAGTAGTATTCTCGGGGGAGGATCTAGTGGCTACACCTTC.

The chain uses TRBV6-4 and TRBJ2-3; 8 bases are shared with TRBD1. Looked up from germline, CDR1 is MRHNA and CDR2 is SNTAGT. The J segment lost 1 base and the V segment lost 3 bases, leaving 3 bases of the junction unmatched. The CDR3 consists of 15 residues. The DNA for the CDR3 is TGTGCCAGCAGTGAACGGACAGGGCGCACAGATACGCAGTATTTT. It is translated as CASSERTGRTDTQYF.

The chain has TRBV5-1 and TRBJ1-5, with 9 bases fitting TRBD1. Germline V lookup: CDR1 SGHRS, CDR2 YFSETQ. V was pared by 5 bases and J by 6 bases, with 9 bases of the junction left unmatched. The CDR3 runs 15 residues. CDR3 nucleotides: TGCGCCAGCAGTCCGGACAGGGGAGATGTTCAGCCCCAGCATTTT. Translating gives CASSPDRGDVQPQHF.

The chain couples TRBV16 to TRBJ1-5, with 7 bases identical to TRBD1. CDR3 length: 18 residues. V shed 4 bases and J 1 base; nucleotides not matched to a gene: 13. Germline values: CDR1 KGHSY, CDR2 FQNENV. The CDR3 here is CASSRVRPGQSSNQPQHF. The CDR3, as DNA: TGTGCCAGCAGCCGAGTACGACCGGGACAGTCGAGCAATCAGCCCCAGCATTTT.